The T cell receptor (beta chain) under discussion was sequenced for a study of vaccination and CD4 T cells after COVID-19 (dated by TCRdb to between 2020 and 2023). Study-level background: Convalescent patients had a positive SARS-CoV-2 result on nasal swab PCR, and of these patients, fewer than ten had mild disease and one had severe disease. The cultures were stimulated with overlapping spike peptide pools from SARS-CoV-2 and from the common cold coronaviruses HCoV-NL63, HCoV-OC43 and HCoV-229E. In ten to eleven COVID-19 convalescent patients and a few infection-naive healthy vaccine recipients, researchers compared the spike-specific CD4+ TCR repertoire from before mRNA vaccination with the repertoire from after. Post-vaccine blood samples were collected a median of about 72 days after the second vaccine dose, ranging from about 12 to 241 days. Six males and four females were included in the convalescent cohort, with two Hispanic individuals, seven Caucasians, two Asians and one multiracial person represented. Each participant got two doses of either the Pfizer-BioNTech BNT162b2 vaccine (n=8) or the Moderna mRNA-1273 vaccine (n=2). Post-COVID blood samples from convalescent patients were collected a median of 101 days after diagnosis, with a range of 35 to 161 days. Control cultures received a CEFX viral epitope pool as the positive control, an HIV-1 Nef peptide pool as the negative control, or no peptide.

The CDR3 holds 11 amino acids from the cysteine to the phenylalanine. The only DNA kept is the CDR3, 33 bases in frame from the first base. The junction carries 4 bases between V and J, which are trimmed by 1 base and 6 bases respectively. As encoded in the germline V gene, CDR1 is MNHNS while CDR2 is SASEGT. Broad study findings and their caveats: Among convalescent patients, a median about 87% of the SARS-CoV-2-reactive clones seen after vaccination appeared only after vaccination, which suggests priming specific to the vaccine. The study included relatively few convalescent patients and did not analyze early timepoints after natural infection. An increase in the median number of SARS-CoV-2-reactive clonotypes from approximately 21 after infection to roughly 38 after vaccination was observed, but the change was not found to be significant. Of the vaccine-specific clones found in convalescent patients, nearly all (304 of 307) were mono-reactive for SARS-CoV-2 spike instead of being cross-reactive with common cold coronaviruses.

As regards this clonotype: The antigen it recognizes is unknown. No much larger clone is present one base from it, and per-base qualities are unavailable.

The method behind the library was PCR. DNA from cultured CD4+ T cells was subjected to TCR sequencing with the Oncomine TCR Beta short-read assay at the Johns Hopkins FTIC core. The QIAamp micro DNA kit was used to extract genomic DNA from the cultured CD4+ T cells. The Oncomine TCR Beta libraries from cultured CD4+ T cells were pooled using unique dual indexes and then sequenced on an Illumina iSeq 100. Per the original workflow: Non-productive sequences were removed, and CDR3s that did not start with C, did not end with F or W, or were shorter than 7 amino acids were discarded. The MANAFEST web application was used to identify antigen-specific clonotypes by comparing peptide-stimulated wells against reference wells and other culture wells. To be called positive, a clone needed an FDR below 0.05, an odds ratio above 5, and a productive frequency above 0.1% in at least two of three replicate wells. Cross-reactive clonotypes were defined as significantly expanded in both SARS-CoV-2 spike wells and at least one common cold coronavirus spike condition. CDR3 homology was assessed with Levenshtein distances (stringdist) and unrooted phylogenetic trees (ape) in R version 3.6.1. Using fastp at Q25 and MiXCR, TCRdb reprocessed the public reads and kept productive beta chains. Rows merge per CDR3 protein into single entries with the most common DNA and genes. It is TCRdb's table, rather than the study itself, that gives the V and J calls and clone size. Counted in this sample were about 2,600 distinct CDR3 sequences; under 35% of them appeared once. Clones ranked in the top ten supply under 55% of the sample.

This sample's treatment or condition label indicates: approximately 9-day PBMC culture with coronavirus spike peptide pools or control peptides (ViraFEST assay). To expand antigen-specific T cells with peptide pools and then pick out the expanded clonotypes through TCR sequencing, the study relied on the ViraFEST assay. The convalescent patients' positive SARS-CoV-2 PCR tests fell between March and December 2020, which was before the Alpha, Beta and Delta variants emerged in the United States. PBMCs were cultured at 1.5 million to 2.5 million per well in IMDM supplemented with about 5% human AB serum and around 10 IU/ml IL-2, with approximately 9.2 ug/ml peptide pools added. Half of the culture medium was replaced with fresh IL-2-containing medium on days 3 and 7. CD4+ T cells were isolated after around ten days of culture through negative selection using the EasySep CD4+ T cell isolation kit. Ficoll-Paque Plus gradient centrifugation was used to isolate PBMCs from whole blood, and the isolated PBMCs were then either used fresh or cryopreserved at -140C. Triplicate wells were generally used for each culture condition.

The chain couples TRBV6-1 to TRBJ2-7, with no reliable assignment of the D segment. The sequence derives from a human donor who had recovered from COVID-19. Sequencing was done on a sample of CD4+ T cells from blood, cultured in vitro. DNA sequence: TGTGCCAGCAGTGAAGTTGGCGAGCAGTACTTC. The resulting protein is CASSEVGEQYF.